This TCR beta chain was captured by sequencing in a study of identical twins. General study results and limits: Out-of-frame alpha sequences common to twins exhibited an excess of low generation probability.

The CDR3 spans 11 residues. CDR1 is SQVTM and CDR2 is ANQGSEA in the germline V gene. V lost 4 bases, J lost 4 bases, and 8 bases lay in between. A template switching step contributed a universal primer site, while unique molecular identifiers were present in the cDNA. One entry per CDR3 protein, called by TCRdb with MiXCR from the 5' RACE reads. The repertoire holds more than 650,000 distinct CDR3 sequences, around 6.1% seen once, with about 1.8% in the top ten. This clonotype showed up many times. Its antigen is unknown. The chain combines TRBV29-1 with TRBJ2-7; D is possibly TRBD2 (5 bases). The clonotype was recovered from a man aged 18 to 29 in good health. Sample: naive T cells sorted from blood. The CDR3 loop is CSVVRGYEQYF. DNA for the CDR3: TGCAGCGTTGTCCGGGGATACGAGCAGTACTTC.